Sequencing of this T cell receptor (beta chain) was carried out in a study of T cell responses to AZD1222 COVID-19 vaccine (dated by TCRdb to 2020 to 2023). With respect to the entire study: AZD1222 recipients whose second dose came at about 4 weeks and those whose second dose came at about 12 weeks were combined into one group, since spike-specific TCR depth and breadth did not differ between the two schedules. Trial participants were enrolled by age into 18-55, 56-69 and 70-plus year subgroups, with roughly 160, 29 and 62 TCR-sequenced participants respectively. TCR sequencing covered 230 to 250 trial participants: nearly 210 given two doses of AZD1222 and about 26 given two doses of MenACWY control vaccine. Overall results and qualifications from the work: Participants were mostly white British, with more females than males. The authors suggested clonal diversity may have been underestimated. A significant rise in spike-specific TCR breadth and depth was observed after two AZD1222 doses relative to day 0 and relative to MenACWY recipients. In the small 56-69-year group, the increase in depth fell short of significance, most likely because of low power. The whole spike protein was spanned by vaccine-associated CD4 TCRs, and dominant responses were seen in regions 160-218 and 743-854. Reportedly, almost half of the unique spike-specific TCRs recognized epitopes lying outside the regions that are mutated in the B.1.351 and B.1.1.7 variants. No day 14 peak-response samples were available, so repertoires were characterized only after the peak T cell response. Only a handful of AZD1222 recipients were SARS-CoV-2 seropositive at baseline, limiting conclusions about previously exposed vaccinees.

To note about this clone: Its specific antigen is unknown. No qualities accompany the bases; no much larger clone lies one base away.

Sequences LNHNV (CDR1) and YYDKDF (CDR2) are obtained from the germline V gene (reference sequence). Clipping removes 3 bases from V and 3 bases from J, with 5 as the unmatched junction base count. Reading from cysteine to phenylalanine, the CDR3 counts 16 amino acids. CDR3 DNA is the only sequence kept; it has 48 bases, read in frame from the first base. The CDR3 regions of human TCRbeta chains were analyzed by immunosequencing. As for how the authors treated the data: TCRs in the repertoires were matched against a reference library of SARS-CoV-2-specific TCRs that had been generated with the MIRA antigen-specificity platform. Breadth meant the fraction of unique TCRs that were SARS-CoV-2-associated, whereas depth meant the fraction of total T cells that were SARS-CoV-2-associated. Using the MIRA data, each spike-specific TCR was assigned both to the spike region to which the TCR was reactive and to a CD4 or CD8 class. Log10-transformed breadth and depth values were compared by one-way ANOVA with Sidak's multiple comparisons tests. TCRdb stores this immuneACCESS table with in-frame sequences only. Part of the clones is absent; in the studies checked, under half of the shortfall reflects unresolved V genes, and no reason is known for the rest. V and J calls and clone size come straight from that table; D and trimming were deduced from the DNA. The sample table holds roughly 140,000 clones, of which about 93% were seen once. In total, the top ten clones hold 1.3% of the sample.

The meaning of the sample's time point label: baseline before first vaccination. Vaccinee samples were obtained from the UK trials COV001 and COV002, which included a single-blind randomized controlled phase 2/3 trial of AZD1222 (ChAdOx1 nCoV-19) in healthy adults. For TCRbeta chain sequencing, PBMC samples from trial participants were taken at day 0 and at day 28 after the second dose. This TCR was sampled from an adult in good health. This chain is built from TRBV15 and TRBJ2-1; 10 junctional bases match TRBD2. The source was peripheral blood, collected on day 0 of AZD1222 vaccination. The DNA sequence is as follows: TGTGCCACCAGCAGCAGAATAGCGGGAGGCTACAATGAGCAGTTCTTC. Its translation is CATSSRIAGGYNEQFF.